What follows are 16 T cell receptor beta chains derived from one specimen sequenced in a study of monozygotic twins with cystic fibrosis. Sequencing was performed with immunoSEQ multiplex PCR; in TCRdb, only in-frame clones are kept and a portion is missing. This sample has some 25,000 clones, with approximately 96% found just once. The source material was blood. All receptors derive from a girl aged 2 to 9 with cystic fibrosis.

The chain joins TRBV23-1 to TRBJ2-7; possible D gene TRBD2, 5 bases. TRBV23-1 is an ORF; its function is uncertain. The V and J ends lost 4 bases and 5 bases respectively, with 15 bases between them. CDR3 length equals 14 residues. CDR3 protein: CASSPKRAGNEQYF. The CDR3 region has the DNA TGCGCCAGCAGTCCCAAGAGGGCGGGCAACGAGCAGTACTTC.

This clone showed up just a few times. This chain links TRBV19 with TRBJ2-3, with 9 bases aligning to TRBD1. Germline values: CDR1 LNHDA, CDR2 SQIVND (reference sequence). V was pared by 3 bases and J by 5 bases, with 3 bases of the junction left unmatched. There are 14 residues in the CDR3. CDR3 loop: CASSIGTGLDTQYF. CDR3 DNA: TGTGCCAGTAGTATCGGGACAGGGTTAGATACGCAGTATTTT.

This sequence joins TRBV6-6 and TRBJ2-7; 7 bases are shared with TRBD1. The CDR3 is 13 residues long. V shed 8 bases and J 3 bases; nucleotides not matched to a gene: 7. Germline loops: CDR1 MNHNY, CDR2 SVGAGI (reference sequence). The CDR3: CASRPGQVYEQYF. CDR3 DNA sequence: TGTGCCAGCCGCCCCGGACAGGTCTACGAGCAGTACTTC.

V is TRBV19 and J is TRBJ1-1; 7 positions match TRBD1. Looked up from germline, CDR1 is LNHDA and CDR2 is SQIVND (reference sequence). Trimming removed 6 bases from V and 4 bases from J; junction bases left unmatched: 5. CDR3 length: 13 amino acids. The CDR3 DNA is TGTGCCAGTAGCCCACAGGGGAGCACTGAAGCTTTCTTT. Its translation: CASSPQGSTEAFF.

The chain couples TRBV9 to TRBJ2-2, with 9 bases identical to TRBD1. The germline gives CDR1 SGDLS, CDR2 YYNGEE. The V gene end was trimmed by 4 bases and the J gene end by 0 bases; junction bases not matched to a gene: 10. This CDR3 has 18 amino acids. The CDR3 nucleotides read TGTGCCAGCAGCTTTAACAGGGGGCCCCTCACGAACACCGGGGAGCTGTTTTTT. It translates to CASSFNRGPLTNTGELFF.

A single count supports this clone. V usage is TRBV30 and J usage is TRBJ2-5; 8 nucleotides agree with TRBD1. In germline, CDR1 is GTSNPN, CDR2 SVGIG (reference sequence). Trimming cost V 1 base and J 2 bases; bases outside gene matches: 6. CDR3 length: 15 amino acids. The chain's CDR3 is CAWSARTGRQETQYF. The CDR3, as DNA: TGTGCCTGGAGTGCGAGGACAGGGCGTCAAGAGACCCAGTACTTC. The full variable domain, with the rest looked up from reference TRBV30 and TRBJ2-5, is SQTIHQWPATLVQPVGSPLSLECTVEGTSNPNLYWYRQAAGRGLQLLFYSVGIGQISSEVPQNLSASRPQDRQFILSSKKLLLSDSGFYLCAWSARTGRQETQYFGPGTRLLVL.

The rearrangement joins TRBV27 to TRBJ2-3; 11 bases are shared with TRBD2. In germline, CDR1 is MNHEY, CDR2 SMNVEV (reference sequence). V lost 5 bases to trimming and J lost 5 bases; unmatched junction nucleotides: 3. The CDR3 contains 14 residues. This CDR3 reads CASSPGLAGDTQYF. DNA for the CDR3: TGTGCCAGCAGTCCCGGACTAGCGGGAGATACGCAGTATTTT.

The V gene is TRBV6-5, the J gene TRBJ1-2; D is ambiguous. Trimming stripped 0 bases from V and 5 bases from J, with 16 bases between. The germline V gene encodes CDR1 MNHEY and CDR2 SVGAGI. The CDR3 has 16 amino acids. The CDR3 nucleotides read TGTGCCAGCAGTTACTCCCCGGGTTCTGCCTCGTATGGCTACACCTTC. It encodes CASSYSPGSASYGYTF.

As to this clone: The DNA is left out, because the CDR3 cannot be placed on it with certainty; the CDR3 is given as TCRdb lists it. The chain employs TRBV9 and TRBJ2-1; the D call TRBD1 from the table was never checked on the DNA. Counting both end residues, the CDR3 totals 14 amino acids. Germline CDR1 reads SGDLS; CDR2 reads YYNGEE. CDR3 protein: CASSVGTGAKGKFF.

V and J are TRBV9 and TRBJ2-3; D uncertain. The V gene's germline CDR1 is SGDLS and CDR2 YYNGEE. Trimming cost V 3 bases and J 2 bases, with 10 bases left between them. The CDR3 loop spans 14 amino acids. The DNA for the CDR3 is TGTGCCAGCAGCGGGCCCGTAACCACAGATACGCAGTATTTT. It codes for CASSGPVTTDTQYF.

This clone was recorded once. CDR3 sequence reads: CASRGQGPSNEQFF. The CDR3 DNA is TGTGCCAGCAGGGGTCAGGGTCCGAGCAATGAGCAGTTCTTC. This chain connects TRBV13 to TRBJ2-1; a weak D match, TRBD1 (5 bases). Germline CDR1 is PRHDT and CDR2 is FYEKMQ (reference sequence). This CDR3 is built from 14 residues. V was shortened by 6 bases and J by 6 bases, with 15 bases between the two germline ends. Full variable domain (rest looked up from reference TRBV13 and TRBJ2-1): AAGVIQSPRHLIKEKRETATLKCYPIPRHDTVYWYQQGPGQDPQFLISFYEKMQSDKGSIPDRFSAQQFSDYHSELNMSSLELGDSALYFCASRGQGPSNEQFFGPGTRLTVL.

The chain combines TRBV5-1 with TRBJ2-7, with 12 bases aligning to TRBD2. V lost 3 bases and J lost 4; bases outside the gene matches: 5. The germline V gene has CDR1 SGHRS and CDR2 YFSETQ. The CDR3 loop spans 15 amino acids. CDR3 coding DNA: TGCGCCAGCAGCTCTGGACTAGCGGGAATGTACGAGCAGTACTTC. This sequence encodes CASSSGLAGMYEQYF.

This chain connects TRBV30 to TRBJ1-2; D remains unclear. The V and J ends lost 0 bases and 2 bases respectively, with 10 bases between them. The CDR3 runs to 14 residues. Germline CDR1 is GTSNPN and CDR2 is SVGIG (reference sequence). CDR3 loop: CAWSVDRVNYGYTF. In DNA form, the CDR3 reads TGTGCCTGGAGTGTAGATAGGGTAAACTATGGCTACACCTTC. Variable domain in full (rest from reference TRBV30 and TRBJ1-2): SQTIHQWPATLVQPVGSPLSLECTVEGTSNPNLYWYRQAAGRGLQLLFYSVGIGQISSEVPQNLSASRPQDRQFILSSKKLLLSDSGFYLCAWSVDRVNYGYTFGSGTRLTVV.

In DNA, the CDR3 is TGTGCCAGCAACTCTGGAAACACCATATATTTT. Protein: CASNSGNTIYF. J is TRBJ1-3 and V is TRBV9, with no clear D. Germline CDR1 reads SGDLS; CDR2 reads YYNGEE. This CDR3 has 11 amino acids. Trimming cost V 6 bases and J 0 bases, with 1 base left between them.

The V gene is TRBV27, the J gene TRBJ2-7, with D hard to call. This CDR3 comprises 10 residues. V lost 4 bases, J lost 6 bases, and 4 bases lay in between. Germline assignment: CDR1 MNHEY and CDR2 SMNVEV (reference sequence). CDR3 loop: CASSYPEQYF. In DNA form, the CDR3 reads TGTGCCAGCAGTTACCCCGAGCAGTACTTC.

The rearrangement uses TRBV6-6 and TRBJ2-3; the D gene is possibly TRBD2 (7 bases). The length of the CDR3 is 16 residues. V lost 4 bases and J lost 7, with 21 bases in between. Germline V gene lookup returns CDR1 MNHNY and CDR2 SVGAGI (reference sequence). CDR3: CASSSGDGRGLNTQYF. CDR3 nucleotide sequence: TGTGCCAGCAGTTCCGGGGATGGGCGGGGGCTGAATACGCAGTATTTT.